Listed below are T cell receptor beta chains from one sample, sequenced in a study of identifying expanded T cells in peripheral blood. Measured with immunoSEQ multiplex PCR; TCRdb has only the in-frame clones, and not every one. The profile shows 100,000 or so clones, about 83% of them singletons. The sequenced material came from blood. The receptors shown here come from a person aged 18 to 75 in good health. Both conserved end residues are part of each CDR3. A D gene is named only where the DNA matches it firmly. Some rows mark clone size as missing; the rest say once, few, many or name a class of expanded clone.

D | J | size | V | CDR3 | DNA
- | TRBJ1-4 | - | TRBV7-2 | CASRGTAILNEKLFF | TGTGCCAGCCGGGGAACAGCGATATTAAATGAAAAACTGTTTTTT
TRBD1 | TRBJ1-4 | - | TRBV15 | CATSSLTGVEKLFF | TGTGCCACCAGCAGCCTGACAGGGGTGGAAAAACTGTTTTTT
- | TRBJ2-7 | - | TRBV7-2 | CASSRNRDTPYEQYF | TGTGCCAGCAGCCGGAACCGGGACACCCCCTACGAGCAGTACTTC
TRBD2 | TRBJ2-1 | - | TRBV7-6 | CASSLEAGESYNEQFF | TGTGCCAGCAGCTTAGAAGCGGGGGAGTCCTACAATGAGCAGTTCTTC
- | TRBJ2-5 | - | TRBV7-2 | CASSFKETQYF | TGTGCCAGCAGCTTTAAGGAGACCCAGTACTTC
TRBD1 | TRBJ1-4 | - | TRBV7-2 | CASSPQGARREKLFF | TGTGCCAGCAGTCCGCAGGGGGCTAGACGTGAAAAACTGTTTTTT
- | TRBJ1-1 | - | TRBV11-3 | CASSSFYGRHTEAFF | TGTGCCAGCAGCTCATTTTACGGACGGCACACTGAAGCTTTCTTT
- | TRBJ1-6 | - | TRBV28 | CASSSPGTKVSPLHF | TGTGCCAGCAGTTCCCCGGGGACAAAGGTTTCACCCCTCCACTTT
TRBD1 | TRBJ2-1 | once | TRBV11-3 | CASSFSRDSNEQFF | TGTGCCAGCAGCTTCTCCCGGGACAGTAACGAGCAGTTCTTC
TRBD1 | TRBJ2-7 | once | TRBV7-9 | CASSHDRTGPSYEQYF | TGTGCCAGCAGCCATGACCGGACAGGGCCCTCCTACGAGCAGTACTTC
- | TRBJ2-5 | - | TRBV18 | CASSPTGGEQTQYF | TGTGCCAGCTCACCAACGGGCGGGGAACAGACCCAGTACTTC
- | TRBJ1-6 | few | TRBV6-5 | CASSPGQNSPLHF | TGTGCCAGCAGTCCCGGACAGAATTCACCCCTCCACTTT
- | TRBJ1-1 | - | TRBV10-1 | CASSESPQYTEAFF | TGCGCCAGCAGTGAGTCGCCCCAGTACACTGAAGCTTTCTTT
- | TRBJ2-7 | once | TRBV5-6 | CASSLGLKGYEQYF | TGTGCCAGCAGCTTGGGTCTAAAGGGATACGAGCAGTACTTC
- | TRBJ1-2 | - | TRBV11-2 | CASSVPRDGRSYGYTF | TGTGCCAGCAGCGTCCCCCGGGACGGGCGGTCCTATGGCTACACCTTC
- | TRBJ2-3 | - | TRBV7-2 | CASSLAAPGRGTDTQYF | TGTGCCAGCAGCTTAGCAGCCCCAGGGAGAGGTACAGATACGCAGTATTTT
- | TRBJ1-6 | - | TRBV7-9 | CASSPQSNSPLHF | TGTGCCAGCAGCCCCCAGTCCAATTCACCCCTCCACTTT
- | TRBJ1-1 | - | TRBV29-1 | CSVENLNTEAFF | TGCAGCGTTGAAAACCTGAACACTGAAGCTTTCTTT
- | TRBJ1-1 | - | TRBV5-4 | CASSLRVGGTEAFF | TGTGCCAGCAGCTTGAGGGTCGGGGGGACTGAAGCTTTCTTT
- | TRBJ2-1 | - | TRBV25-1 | CASSESPGNEQFF | TGTGCCAGCAGTGAATCCCCGGGCAATGAGCAGTTCTTC
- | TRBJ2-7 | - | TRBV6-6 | CASSQPGASRAEQYF | TGTGCCAGCAGTCAACCCGGGGCTTCCCGCGCCGAGCAGTACTTC
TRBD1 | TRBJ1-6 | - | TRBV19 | CASRAGGISPLHF | TGTGCCAGTAGGGCAGGGGGCATCTCACCCCTCCACTTT
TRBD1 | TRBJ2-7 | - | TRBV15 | CATRARTGGSYEQYF | TGTGCCACCAGAGCGAGGACAGGGGGATCCTACGAGCAGTACTTC
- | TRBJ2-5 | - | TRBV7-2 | CASSASRKETQYF | TGTGCCAGCAGCGCAAGCCGGAAGGAGACCCAGTACTTC
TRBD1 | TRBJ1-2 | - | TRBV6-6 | CASTRQGAHGYTF | TGTGCCAGCACCAGACAGGGCGCCCATGGCTACACCTTC
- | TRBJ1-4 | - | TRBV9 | CASSVGGRGGEKLFF | TGTGCCAGCAGCGTAGGGGGCAGGGGCGGTGAAAAACTGTTTTTT